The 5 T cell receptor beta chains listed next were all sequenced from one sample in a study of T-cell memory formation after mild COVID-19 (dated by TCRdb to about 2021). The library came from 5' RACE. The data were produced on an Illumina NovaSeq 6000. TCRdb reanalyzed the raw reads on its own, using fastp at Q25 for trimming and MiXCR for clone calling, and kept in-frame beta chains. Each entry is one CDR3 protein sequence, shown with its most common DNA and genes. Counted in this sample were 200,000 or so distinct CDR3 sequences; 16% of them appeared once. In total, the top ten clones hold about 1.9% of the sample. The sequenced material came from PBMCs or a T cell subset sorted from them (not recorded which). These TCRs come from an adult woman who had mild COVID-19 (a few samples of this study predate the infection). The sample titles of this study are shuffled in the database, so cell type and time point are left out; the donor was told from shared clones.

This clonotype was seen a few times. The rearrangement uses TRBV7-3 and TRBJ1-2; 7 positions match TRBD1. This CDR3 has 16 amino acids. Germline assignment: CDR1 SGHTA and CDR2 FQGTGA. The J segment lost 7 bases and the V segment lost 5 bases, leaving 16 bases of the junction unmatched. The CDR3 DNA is TGTGCCAGCAGCCTAGAACCCAGGGGGGAACCCTCTGGCTACACCTTC. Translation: CASSLEPRGEPSGYTF.

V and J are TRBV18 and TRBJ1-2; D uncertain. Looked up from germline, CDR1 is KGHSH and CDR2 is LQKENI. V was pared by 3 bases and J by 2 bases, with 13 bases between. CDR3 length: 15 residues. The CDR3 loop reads CASSPVGNPNYGYTF. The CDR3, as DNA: TGTGCCAGCTCACCCGTAGGGAACCCCAACTATGGCTACACCTTC.

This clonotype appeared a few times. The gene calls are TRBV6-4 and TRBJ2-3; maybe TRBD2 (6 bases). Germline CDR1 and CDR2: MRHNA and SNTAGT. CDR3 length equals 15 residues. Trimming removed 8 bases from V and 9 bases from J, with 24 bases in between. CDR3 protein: CASSRLGGGAETQYF. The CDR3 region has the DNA TGTGCCAGCTCGAGGTTGGGAGGAGGGGCGGAGACGCAGTATTTT.

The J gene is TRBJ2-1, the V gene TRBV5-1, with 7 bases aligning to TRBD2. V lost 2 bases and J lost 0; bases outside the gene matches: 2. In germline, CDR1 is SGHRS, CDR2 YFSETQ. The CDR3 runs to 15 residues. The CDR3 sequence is CASSFGGSSYNEQFF. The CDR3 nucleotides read TGCGCCAGCAGCTTTGGCGGGAGCTCCTACAATGAGCAGTTCTTC.

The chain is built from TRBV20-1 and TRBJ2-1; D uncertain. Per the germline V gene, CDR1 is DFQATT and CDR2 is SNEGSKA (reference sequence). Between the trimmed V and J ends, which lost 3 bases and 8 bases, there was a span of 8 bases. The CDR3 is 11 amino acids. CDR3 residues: CSASPVHEQFF. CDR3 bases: TGCAGTGCTAGCCCGGTGCATGAGCAGTTCTTC.